The sequence of this T cell receptor (beta chain) was determined in a study of control samples from healthy donors and cancer patients. Profiled with immunoSEQ multiplex PCR; TCRdb holds only in-frame clones, not every one. The sample contains some 150,000 clones, over 90% of which appear only once. Trimming took 4 bases from V and 3 from J, leaving 13 bases between them. This CDR3 has 13 residues. From germline, CDR1 is GTSNPN and CDR2 SVGIG (reference sequence). The chain uses TRBV30 and TRBJ2-7, with D possibly being TRBD2 (6 bases). Sequencing was carried out using PBMCs. The receptor was derived from a man aged 55-75 years with colorectal cancer. CDR3 sequence reads: CAWTAGPIYEQYF. DNA for the CDR3: TGTGCCTGGACGGCGGGACCCATCTACGAGCAGTACTTC.